Below, one T cell receptor (beta chain) is given with its context. These data are taken from a study of blood T cells in healthy people across ages. Around 10 milliliters of peripheral blood were drawn from each donor. CDR3 length: 14 amino acids. CDR1 is SGHVS and CDR2 is FQNEAQ in the germline V gene. V lost 5 bases, J lost 2 bases, and 11 bases lay in between. Using a J-beta primer mix together with a sample-barcoded 5' primer, a second PCR was run for roughly 6 to 11 cycles. One entry per CDR3 protein results from TCRdb running MiXCR on the 5' RACE reads. The sample lists 900,000 to 950,000 distinct CDR3 sequences; around 29% were seen once. These data were also filed under a second study, of T cells of mothers and their children.

This chain connects TRBV7-8 to TRBJ2-3; D remains ambiguous. Material for sequencing was blood. The sequence derives from a woman between 40 and 55 years old in good health. The CDR3 coding sequence is TGTGCCAGCAGCCCGCCGAGGTTCACAGATACGCAGTATTTT. This gives the protein CASSPPRFTDTQYF.